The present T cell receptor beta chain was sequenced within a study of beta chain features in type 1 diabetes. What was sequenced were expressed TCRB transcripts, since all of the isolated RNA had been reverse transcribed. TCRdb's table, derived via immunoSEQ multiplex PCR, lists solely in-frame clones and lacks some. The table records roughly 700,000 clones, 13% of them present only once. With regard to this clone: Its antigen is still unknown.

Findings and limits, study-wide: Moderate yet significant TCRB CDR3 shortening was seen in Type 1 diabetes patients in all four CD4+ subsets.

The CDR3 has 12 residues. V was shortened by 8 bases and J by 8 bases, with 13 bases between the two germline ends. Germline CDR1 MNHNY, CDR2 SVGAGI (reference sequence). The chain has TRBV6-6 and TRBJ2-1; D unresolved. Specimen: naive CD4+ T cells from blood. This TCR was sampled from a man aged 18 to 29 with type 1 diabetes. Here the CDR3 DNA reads TGTGCCAGCTCGACGTCTGGGGATGAGCAGTTCTTC. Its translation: CASSTSGDEQFF.